These 8 T cell receptor beta chains were all obtained from the same sample, sequenced in a study of cytomegalovirus exposure and HLA in healthy donors. Amplification used 60 Vbeta primers and 13 Jbeta primers. The repertoire was sequenced with immunoSEQ multiplex PCR; TCRdb's copy has only in-frame clones and lacks some. Counted here are 200,000 to 250,000 clones, approximately 82% occurring once; the ten biggest clones make up roughly a tenth. Sequencing was done on a sample of PBMCs. The receptors here all came from a woman in her forties or fifties in good health and CMV-seropositive.

The chain employs TRBV5-1 and TRBJ1-2; 8 nucleotides agree with TRBD1. Germline V gene sequence: CDR1 SGHRS, CDR2 YFSETQ. Trimming took 3 bases from V and 6 from J; bases not matched to a gene: 4. This CDR3 region has 13 residues. The CDR3 nucleotides read TGCGCCAGCAGCTGGACAGGGAGAGATGGCTACACCTTC. Protein: CASSWTGRDGYTF.

The chain joins TRBV19 to TRBJ2-1; possibly TRBD2 for D (5 bases). The CDR3 is made up of 14 amino acids. Germline-derived CDR1 and CDR2 are LNHDA and SQIVND (reference sequence). Trimming removed 4 bases from V and 5 bases from J, with 12 bases in between. The CDR3 DNA reads as TGTGCCAGTAGTACTCGGACTGGCAACAATGAGCAGTTCTTC. It is translated as CASSTRTGNNEQFF. The whole variable domain, filled in from reference TRBV19 and TRBJ2-1, reads DGGITQSPKYLFRKEGQNVTLSCEQNLNHDAMYWYRQDPGQGLRLIYYSQIVNDFQKGDIAEGYSVSREKKESFPLTVTSAQKNPTAFYLCASSTRTGNNEQFFGPGTRLTVL.

The chain employs TRBV19 and TRBJ1-2; D is unresolved. Germline CDR1 and CDR2: LNHDA and SQIVND (reference sequence). The length of the CDR3 is 12 residues. The V end was cut by 4 bases, the J end by 8 bases, with 11 bases between. Here the CDR3 reads CASSTGVRGYTF. The DNA for the CDR3 is TGTGCCAGTAGTACCGGGGTCCGAGGCTACACCTTC.

The rearrangement joins TRBV28 to TRBJ2-5, with TRBD1 matching over 9 bases. The DNA matches TRBJ2-7 better at its end, which makes the J call doubtful. Germline V CDR1 and CDR2: MDHEN, SYDVKM. The CDR3 contains 15 residues. The CDR3 region is CASRTGTGTTYEQYF. CDR3 bases: TGTGCCAGCAGGACCGGGACAGGGACTACCTACGAGCAGTACTTC.

The chain recombines TRBV19 with TRBJ1-2, with D hard to call. Trimming left V 6 bases short and J 0 bases short, with 23 bases between. This CDR3 comprises 18 residues. Germline V gene sequence: CDR1 LNHDA, CDR2 SQIVND (reference sequence). The CDR3 coding sequence is TGTGCCAGTAGGGCCCACGCTGGAGAGAGCAGATCTAACTATGGCTACACCTTC. This translates into CASRAHAGESRSNYGYTF.

The rearrangement uses TRBV20-1 and TRBJ2-7; maybe TRBD1 (5 bases). Trimming cost V 6 bases and J 8 bases, with 14 bases left between them. Germline lookup yields CDR1 DFQATT and CDR2 SNEGSKA (reference sequence). The CDR3 runs 11 residues. The CDR3 DNA sequence: TGCAGTGCCGCCACTCAGGGCCAGCAGTACTTC. Translated, it gives CSAATQGQQYF.

The V gene is TRBV20-1, the J gene TRBJ1-5, with unresolved D. There are 10 residues in the CDR3. CDR1 is DFQATT, CDR2 SNEGSKA, per germline (reference sequence). With 0 bases removed from V and 8 bases from J, the gap between germline ends came to 2 bases. DNA of the CDR3: TGCAGTGCTAGAGACAAGCCCCAGCATTTT. Protein: CSARDKPQHF.

V gene TRBV7-8 combines with J gene TRBJ2-1; 8 bases align to TRBD2. This CDR3 spans 16 amino acids. From germline, CDR1 is SGHVS and CDR2 FQNEAQ. The ends lost 3 bases at V and 3 bases at J; junction bases unmatched: 7. Here the CDR3 DNA reads TGTGCCAGCAGCTTCCATCCGGGACTAGACTACAATGAGCAGTTCTTC. This encodes CASSFHPGLDYNEQFF.